These 2 T cell receptor beta chains were sequenced from one sample in a study of blood T cell repertoires in COVID-19. Clones were sequenced by immunoSEQ multiplex PCR, and TCRdb holds only the in-frame ones, with some missing. The data contain around 130,000 clones, about 88% of them singletons. The material sequenced was PBMCs or T cells enriched from blood (not recorded which). These receptor sequences come from a woman between 50 and 59 years old who had recovered from COVID-19.

The CDR3 loop reads CASSWDRVIEQYF. The CDR3 bases are TGCGCCAGCAGCTGGGACAGGGTGATCGAGCAGTACTTC. V gene TRBV5-1 combines with J gene TRBJ2-7; 9 bases map to TRBD1. The trim removed 3 bases at V and 6 bases at J, leaving 4 bases unmatched. Germline lookup yields CDR1 SGHRS and CDR2 YFSETQ. The CDR3 runs to 13 residues.

In this sample, this clone turned up a few times. The chain recombines TRBV5-1 with TRBJ2-6, with a possible D match to TRBD1 (5 bases). V was clipped by 2 bases and J by 1 base, with 13 bases between them. The CDR3 runs 17 residues. Germline V gene data show CDR1 as SGHRS and CDR2 as YFSETQ. In DNA, the CDR3 is TGCGCCAGCAGCTTAAGGGCTTGGACATCTGGGGCCAACGTCCTGACTTTC. Its translation is CASSLRAWTSGANVLTF.